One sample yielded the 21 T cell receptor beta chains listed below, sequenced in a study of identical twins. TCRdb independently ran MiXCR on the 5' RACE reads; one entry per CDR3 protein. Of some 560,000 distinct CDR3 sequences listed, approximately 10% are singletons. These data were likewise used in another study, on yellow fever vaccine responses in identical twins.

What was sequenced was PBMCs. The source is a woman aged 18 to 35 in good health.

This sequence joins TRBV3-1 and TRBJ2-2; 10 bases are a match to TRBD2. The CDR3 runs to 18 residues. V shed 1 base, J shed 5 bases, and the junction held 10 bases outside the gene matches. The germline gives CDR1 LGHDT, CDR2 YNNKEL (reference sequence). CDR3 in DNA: TGTGCCAGCAGCCAAGCTGGGCTAGCGGGAGCAAGAACCGGGGAGCTGTTTTTT. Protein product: CASSQAGLAGARTGELFF.

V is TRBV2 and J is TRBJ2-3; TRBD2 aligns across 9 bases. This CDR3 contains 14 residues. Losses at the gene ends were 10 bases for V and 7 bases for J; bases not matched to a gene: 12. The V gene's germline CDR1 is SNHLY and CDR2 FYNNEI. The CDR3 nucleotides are TGTGCCAAGTTAGCGGGAGAAATTCCAAATACGCAGTATTTT. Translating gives CAKLAGEIPNTQYF.

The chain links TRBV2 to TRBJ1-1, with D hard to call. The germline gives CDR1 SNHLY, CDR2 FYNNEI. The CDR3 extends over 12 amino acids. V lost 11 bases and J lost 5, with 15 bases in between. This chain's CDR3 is CAGLLVGTEAFF. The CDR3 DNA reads TGTGCCGGCCTACTTGTGGGGACTGAAGCTTTCTTT.

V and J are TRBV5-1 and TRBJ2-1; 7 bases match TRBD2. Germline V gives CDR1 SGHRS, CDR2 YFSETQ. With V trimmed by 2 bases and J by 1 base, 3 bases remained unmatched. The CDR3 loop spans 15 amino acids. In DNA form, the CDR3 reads TGCGCCAGCAGCTTTGCGGGGGTATCCTACAATGAGCAGTTCTTC. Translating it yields CASSFAGVSYNEQFF.

Here the CDR3 reads CASSRGFGETQYF. The CDR3, as DNA: TGTGCCAGCAGTCGGGGCTTTGGGGAGACCCAGTACTTC. The rearrangement links TRBV27 to TRBJ2-5; D could derive from TRBD1 or TRBD2 (5 bases each). V dropped 5 bases and J dropped 5 bases, with 12 bases sitting between them. Germline CDR1 reads MNHEY; CDR2 reads SMNVEV (reference sequence). The CDR3 spans 13 residues.

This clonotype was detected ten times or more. CDR3 sequence reads: CASSLYGRGREQYF. In DNA, the CDR3 is TGTGCCAGCAGTTTATACGGTAGGGGCAGAGAGCAGTACTTC. The rearrangement uses TRBV28 and TRBJ2-7, with D possibly matching TRBD1 (5 bases). The V and J ends lost 1 base and 7 bases respectively, with 14 bases between them. The length of the CDR3 is 14 residues. CDR1 is MDHEN and CDR2 is SYDVKM in the germline V gene.

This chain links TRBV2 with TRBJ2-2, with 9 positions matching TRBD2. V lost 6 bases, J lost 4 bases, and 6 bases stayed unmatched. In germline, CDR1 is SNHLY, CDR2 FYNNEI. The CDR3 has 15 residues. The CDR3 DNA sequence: TGTGCCAGCAGGAAAGCGGGAGGAGGCACCGGGGAGCTGTTTTTT. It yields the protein CASRKAGGGTGELFF. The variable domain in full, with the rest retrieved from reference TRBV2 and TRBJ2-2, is EPEVTQTPSHQVTQMGQEVILRCVPISNHLYFYWYRQILGQKVEFLVSFYNNEISEKSEIFDDQFSVERPDGSNFTLKIRSTKLEDSAMYFCASRKAGGGTGELFFGEGSRLTVL.

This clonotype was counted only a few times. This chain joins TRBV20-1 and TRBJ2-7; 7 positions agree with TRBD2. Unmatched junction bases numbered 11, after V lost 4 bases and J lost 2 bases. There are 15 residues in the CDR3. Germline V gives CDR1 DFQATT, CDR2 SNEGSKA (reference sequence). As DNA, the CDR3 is TGCAGTGCTAAAATAGGGACTATGGGGACCTACGAGCAGTACTTC. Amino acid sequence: CSAKIGTMGTYEQYF.

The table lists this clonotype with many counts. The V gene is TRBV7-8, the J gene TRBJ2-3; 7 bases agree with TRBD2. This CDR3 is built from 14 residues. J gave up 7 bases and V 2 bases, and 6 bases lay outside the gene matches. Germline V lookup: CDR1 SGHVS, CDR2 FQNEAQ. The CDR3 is CASSLPVGRHTQYF. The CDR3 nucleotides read TGTGCCAGCAGCTTACCCGTCGGGAGGCATACGCAGTATTTT. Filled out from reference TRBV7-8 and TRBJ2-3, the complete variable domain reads GAGVSQSPRYKVAKRGQDVALRCDPISGHVSLFWYQQALGQGPEFLTYFQNEAQLDKSGLPSDRFFAERPEGSVSTLKIQRTQQEDSAVYLCASSLPVGRHTQYFGPGTRLTVL.

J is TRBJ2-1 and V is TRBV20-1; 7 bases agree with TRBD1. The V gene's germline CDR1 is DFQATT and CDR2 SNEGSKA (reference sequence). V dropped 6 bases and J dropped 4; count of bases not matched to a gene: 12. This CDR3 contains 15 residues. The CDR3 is CSAIDRAMAYNEQFF. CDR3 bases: TGCAGTGCCATCGACAGGGCAATGGCTTACAATGAGCAGTTCTTC.

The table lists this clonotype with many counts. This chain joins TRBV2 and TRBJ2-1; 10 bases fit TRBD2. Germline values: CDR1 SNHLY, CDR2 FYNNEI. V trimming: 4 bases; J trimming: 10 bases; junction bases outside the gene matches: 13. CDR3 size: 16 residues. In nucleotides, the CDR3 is TGTGCCAGCAGTGCCACTAGCGGGATTGGGGAAGAGGAGCAGTTCTTC. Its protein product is CASSATSGIGEEEQFF.

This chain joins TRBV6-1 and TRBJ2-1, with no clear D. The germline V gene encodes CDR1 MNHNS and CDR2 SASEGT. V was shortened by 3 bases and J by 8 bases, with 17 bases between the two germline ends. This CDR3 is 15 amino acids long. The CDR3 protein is CASSDGRNYYDEQFF. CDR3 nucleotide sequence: TGTGCCAGCAGTGACGGACGGAATTATTACGATGAGCAGTTCTTC.

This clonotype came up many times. CDR3 sequence: CASSAAVSNQPQHF. The CDR3 DNA sequence: TGTGCCAGCAGCGCGGCGGTTAGCAATCAGCCCCAGCATTTT. The chain combines TRBV7-8 with TRBJ1-5; the D is unclear. Trimming took off 5 bases at V and 0 bases at J, with 8 bases between the two ends. This CDR3 is 14 amino acids long. Germline loops: CDR1 SGHVS, CDR2 FQNEAQ. The full variable domain, its missing parts supplied by reference TRBV7-8 and TRBJ1-5, is GAGVSQSPRYKVAKRGQDVALRCDPISGHVSLFWYQQALGQGPEFLTYFQNEAQLDKSGLPSDRFFAERPEGSVSTLKIQRTQQEDSAVYLCASSAAVSNQPQHFGDGTRLSIL.

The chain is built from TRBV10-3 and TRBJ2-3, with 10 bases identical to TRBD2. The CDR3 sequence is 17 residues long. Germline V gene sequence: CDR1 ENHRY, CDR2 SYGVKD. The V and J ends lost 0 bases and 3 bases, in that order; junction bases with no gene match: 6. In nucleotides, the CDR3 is TGTGCCATCAGTGAGTCCCGACTAGCGGGCGAGACAGATACGCAGTATTTT. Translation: CAISESRLAGETDTQYF.

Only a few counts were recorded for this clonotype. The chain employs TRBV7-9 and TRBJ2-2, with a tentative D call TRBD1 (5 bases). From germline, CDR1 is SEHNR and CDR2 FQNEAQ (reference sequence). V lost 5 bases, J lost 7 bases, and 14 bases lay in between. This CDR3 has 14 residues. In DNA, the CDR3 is TGTGCCAGCAGCACGGAGCAGGGTCGCGGGGAGCTGTTTTTT. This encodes CASSTEQGRGELFF.

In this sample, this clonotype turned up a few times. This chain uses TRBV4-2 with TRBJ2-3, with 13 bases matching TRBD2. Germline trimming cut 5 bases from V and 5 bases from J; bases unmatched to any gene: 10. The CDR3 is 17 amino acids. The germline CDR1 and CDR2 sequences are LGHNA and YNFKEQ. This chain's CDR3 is CASSGSLTSGRLDTQYF. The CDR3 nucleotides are TGTGCCAGCAGCGGTAGCCTGACTAGCGGGAGGTTAGATACGCAGTATTTT.

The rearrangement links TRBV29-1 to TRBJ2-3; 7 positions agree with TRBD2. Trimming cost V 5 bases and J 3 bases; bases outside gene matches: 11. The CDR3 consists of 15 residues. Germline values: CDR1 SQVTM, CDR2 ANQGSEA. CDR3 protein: CSVIPRERRTDTQYF. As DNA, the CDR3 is TGCAGCGTTATCCCGCGGGAGAGGCGGACAGATACGCAGTATTTT.

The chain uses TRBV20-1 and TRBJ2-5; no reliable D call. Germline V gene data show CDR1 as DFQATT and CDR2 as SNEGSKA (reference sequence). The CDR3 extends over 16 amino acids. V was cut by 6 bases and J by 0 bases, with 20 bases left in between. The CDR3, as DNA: TGCAGTGCCCTTGTTGAGGCGGAAGGGTACCAAGAGACCCAGTACTTC. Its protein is CSALVEAEGYQETQYF.

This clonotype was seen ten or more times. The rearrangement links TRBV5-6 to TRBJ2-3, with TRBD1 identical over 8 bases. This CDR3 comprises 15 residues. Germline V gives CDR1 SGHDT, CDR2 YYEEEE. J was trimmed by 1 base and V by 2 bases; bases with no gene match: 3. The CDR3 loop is CASSLVDRGTDTQYF. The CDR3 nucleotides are TGTGCCAGCAGCTTAGTGGACAGGGGCACAGATACGCAGTATTTT.

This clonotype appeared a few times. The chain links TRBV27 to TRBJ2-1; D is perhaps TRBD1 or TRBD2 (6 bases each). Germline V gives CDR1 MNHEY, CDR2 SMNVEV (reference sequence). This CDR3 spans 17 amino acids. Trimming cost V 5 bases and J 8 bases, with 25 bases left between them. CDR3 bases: TGTGCCAGCAGTCCCGGGTGGGGGGCTTTAACAGACTATGAGCAGTTCTTC. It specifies CASSPGWGALTDYEQFF.

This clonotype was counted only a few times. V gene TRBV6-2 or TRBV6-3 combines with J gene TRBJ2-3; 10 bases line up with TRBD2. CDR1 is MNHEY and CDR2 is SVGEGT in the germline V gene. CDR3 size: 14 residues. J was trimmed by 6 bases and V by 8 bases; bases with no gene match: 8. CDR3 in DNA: TGTGCCAGCGTACAGCGGGGGGGCCGGGATACGCAGTATTTT. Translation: CASVQRGGRDTQYF.